These 2 T cell receptor beta chains share one sample of origin, sequenced in a study of blood T cell repertoires in COVID-19. TCRdb's copy holds only in-frame clones and misses some; the assay was immunoSEQ multiplex PCR. This table has approximately 170,000 clones, 80% to 90% appearing once. Sequenced input: peripheral blood. The receptors originated from a woman aged 65 to 85 with COVID-19, enrolled during active disease.

The chain combines TRBV6-5 with TRBJ1-2; the D gene is possibly TRBD1 (6 bases). Trimming removed 6 bases from V and 4 bases from J, with 18 bases in between. Germline V gene lookup returns CDR1 MNHEY and CDR2 SVGAGI. CDR3 length: 15 amino acids. CDR3 in DNA: TGTGCCAGCAGCCGACCCCCTTCCAGGGGCTATGGCTACACCTTC. This codes for CASSRPPSRGYGYTF.

This chain uses TRBV5-1 with TRBJ1-3; 12 positions match TRBD1. After removal of 4 bases from V and 4 bases from J, the junction contained 3 bases not matched to a gene. Germline V CDR1 and CDR2: SGHRS, YFSETQ. The CDR3 is 15 amino acids. CDR3 residues: CASSRDRGQGNTIYF. CDR3 DNA: TGCGCCAGCAGCCGGGACAGGGGGCAAGGAAACACCATATATTTT.